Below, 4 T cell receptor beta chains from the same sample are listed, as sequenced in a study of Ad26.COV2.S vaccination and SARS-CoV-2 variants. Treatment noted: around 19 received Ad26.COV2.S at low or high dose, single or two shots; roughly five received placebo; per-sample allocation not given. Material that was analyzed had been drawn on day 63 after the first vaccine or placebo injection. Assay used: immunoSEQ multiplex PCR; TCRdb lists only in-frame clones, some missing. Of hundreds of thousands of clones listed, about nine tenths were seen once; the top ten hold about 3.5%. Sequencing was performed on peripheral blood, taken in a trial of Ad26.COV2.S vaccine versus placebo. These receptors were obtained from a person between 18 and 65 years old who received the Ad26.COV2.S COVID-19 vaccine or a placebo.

The CDR3 reads CASSEEGGSNQPQHF. The CDR3 DNA sequence: TGTGCCAGCAGTGAAGAGGGAGGCAGCAATCAGCCCCAGCATTTT. The chain links TRBV25-1 to TRBJ1-5; D is uncertain. CDR3 length equals 15 residues. V was clipped by 2 bases and J by 1 base, with 9 bases between them. Germline V gene sequence: CDR1 MGHDK, CDR2 SYGVNS.

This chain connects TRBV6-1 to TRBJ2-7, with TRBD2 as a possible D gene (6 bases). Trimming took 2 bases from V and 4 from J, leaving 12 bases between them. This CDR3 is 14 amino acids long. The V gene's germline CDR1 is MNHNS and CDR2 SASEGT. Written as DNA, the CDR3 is TGTGCCAGCAGTGAACCCCGGGGGTTATACGAGCAGTACTTC. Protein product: CASSEPRGLYEQYF.

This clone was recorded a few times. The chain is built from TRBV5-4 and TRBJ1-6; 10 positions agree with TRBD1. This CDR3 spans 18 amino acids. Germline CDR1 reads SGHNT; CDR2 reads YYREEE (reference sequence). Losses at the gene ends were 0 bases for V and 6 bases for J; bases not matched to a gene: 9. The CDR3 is CASSLAPGTGVANSPLHF. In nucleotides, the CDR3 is TGTGCCAGCAGCTTGGCTCCTGGGACAGGGGTTGCTAATTCACCCCTCCACTTT.

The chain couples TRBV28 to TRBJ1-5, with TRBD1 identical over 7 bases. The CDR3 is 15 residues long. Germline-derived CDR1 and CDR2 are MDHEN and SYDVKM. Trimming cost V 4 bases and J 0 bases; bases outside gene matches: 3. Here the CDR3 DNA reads TGTGCCAGCAGTTCCGGACAGGCTAGCAATCAGCCCCAGCATTTT. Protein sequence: CASSSGQASNQPQHF.